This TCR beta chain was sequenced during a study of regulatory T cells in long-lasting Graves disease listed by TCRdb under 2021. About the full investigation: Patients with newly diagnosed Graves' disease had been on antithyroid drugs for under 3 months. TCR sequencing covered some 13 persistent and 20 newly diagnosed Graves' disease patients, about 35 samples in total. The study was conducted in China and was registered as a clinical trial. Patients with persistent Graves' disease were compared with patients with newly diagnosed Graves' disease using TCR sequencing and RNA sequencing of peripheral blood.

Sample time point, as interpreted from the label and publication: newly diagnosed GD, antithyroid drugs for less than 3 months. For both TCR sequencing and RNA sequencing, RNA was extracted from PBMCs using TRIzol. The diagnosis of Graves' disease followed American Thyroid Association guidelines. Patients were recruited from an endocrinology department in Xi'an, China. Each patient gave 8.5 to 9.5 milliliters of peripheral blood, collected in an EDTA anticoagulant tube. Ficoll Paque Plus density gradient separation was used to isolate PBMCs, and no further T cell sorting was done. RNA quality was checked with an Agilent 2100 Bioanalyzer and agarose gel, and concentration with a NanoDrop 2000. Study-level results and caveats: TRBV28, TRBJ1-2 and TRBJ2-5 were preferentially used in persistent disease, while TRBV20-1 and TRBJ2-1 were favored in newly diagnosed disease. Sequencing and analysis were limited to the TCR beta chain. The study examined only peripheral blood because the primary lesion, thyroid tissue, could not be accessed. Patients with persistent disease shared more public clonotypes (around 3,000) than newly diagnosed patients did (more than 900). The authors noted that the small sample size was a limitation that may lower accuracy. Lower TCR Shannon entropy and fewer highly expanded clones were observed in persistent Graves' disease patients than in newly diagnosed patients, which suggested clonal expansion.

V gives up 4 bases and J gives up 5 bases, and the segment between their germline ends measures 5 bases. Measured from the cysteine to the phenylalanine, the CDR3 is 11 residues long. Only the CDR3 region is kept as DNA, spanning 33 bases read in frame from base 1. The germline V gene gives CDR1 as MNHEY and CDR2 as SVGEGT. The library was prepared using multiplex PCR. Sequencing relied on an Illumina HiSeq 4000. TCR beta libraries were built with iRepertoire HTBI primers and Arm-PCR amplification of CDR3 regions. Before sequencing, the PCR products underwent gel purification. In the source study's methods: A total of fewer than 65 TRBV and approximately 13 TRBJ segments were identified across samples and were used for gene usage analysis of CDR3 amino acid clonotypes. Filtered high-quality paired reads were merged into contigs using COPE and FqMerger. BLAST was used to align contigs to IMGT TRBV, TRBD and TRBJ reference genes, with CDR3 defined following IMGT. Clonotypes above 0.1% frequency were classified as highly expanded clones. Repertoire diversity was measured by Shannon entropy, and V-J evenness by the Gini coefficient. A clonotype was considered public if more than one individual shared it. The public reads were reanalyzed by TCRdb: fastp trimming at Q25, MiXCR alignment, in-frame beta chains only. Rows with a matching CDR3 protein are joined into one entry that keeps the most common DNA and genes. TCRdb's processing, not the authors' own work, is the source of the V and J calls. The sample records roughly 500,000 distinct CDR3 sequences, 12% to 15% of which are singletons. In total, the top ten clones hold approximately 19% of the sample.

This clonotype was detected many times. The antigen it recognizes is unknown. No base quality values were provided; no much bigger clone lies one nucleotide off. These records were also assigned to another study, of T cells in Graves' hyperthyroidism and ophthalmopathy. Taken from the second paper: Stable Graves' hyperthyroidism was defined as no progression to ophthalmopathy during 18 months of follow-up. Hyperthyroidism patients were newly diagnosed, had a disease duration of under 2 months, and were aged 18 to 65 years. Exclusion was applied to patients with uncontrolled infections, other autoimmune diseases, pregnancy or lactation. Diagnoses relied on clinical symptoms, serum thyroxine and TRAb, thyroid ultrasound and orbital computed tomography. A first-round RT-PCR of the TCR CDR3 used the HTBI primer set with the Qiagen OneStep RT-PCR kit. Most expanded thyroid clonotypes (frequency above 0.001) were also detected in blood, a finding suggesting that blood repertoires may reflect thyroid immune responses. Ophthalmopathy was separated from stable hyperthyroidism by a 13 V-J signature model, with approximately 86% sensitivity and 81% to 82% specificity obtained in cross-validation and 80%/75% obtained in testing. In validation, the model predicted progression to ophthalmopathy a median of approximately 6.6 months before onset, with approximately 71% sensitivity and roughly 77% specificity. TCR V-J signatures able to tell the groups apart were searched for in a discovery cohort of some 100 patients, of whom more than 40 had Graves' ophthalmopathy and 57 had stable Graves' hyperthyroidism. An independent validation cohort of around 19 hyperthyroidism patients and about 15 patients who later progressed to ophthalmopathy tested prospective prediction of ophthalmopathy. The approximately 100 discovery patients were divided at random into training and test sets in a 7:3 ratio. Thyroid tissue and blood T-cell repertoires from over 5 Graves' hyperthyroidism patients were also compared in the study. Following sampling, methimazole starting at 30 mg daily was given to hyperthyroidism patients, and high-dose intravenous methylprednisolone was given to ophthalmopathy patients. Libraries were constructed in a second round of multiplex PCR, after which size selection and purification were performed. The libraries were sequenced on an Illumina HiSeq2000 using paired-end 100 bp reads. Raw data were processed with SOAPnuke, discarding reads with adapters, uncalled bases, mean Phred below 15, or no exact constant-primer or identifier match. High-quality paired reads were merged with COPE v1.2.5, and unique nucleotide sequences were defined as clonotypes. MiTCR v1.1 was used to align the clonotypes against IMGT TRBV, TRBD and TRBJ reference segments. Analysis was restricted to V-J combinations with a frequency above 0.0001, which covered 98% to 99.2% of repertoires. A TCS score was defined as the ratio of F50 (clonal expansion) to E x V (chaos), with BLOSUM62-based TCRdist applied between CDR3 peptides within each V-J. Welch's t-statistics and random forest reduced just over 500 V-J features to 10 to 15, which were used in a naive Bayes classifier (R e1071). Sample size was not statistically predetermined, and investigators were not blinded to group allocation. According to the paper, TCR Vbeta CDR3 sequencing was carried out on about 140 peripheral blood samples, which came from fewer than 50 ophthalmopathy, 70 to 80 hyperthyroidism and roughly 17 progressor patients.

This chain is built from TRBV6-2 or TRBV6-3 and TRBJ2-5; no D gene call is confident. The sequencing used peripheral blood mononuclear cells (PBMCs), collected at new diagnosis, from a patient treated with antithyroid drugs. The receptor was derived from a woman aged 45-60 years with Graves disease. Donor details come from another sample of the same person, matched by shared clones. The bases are TGTGCCAGCAGTTCGTTCGAGACCCAGTACTTC. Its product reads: CASSSFETQYF.